Sequencing of this T cell receptor beta chain was carried out in a study of T cell responses to AZD1222 COVID-19 vaccine. Study-wide points: At study baseline, merely roughly 6 AZD1222 recipients were seropositive. Possibly, clonal diversity was underestimated; donors were largely white British and included more females.

The protocol was immunoSEQ multiplex PCR, while the TCRdb copy is restricted to in-frame clones and leaves out a portion. The table has about 140,000 clones, approximately 93% seen once; the top ten hold over 0.85%. The germline CDR1 and CDR2 sequences are SGHDN and FVKESK. The CDR3 spans 14 residues. Trimming left V 0 bases short and J 4 bases short, with 7 bases between. As for this clone: Its specificity is not known.

V is TRBV14 and J is TRBJ1-3, with D unresolved. The input for sequencing was peripheral blood, taken on day 0 of MenACWY control vaccination. The source is an adult in good health. CDR3 region: CASSQDLKGNTIYF. Here the CDR3 DNA reads TGTGCCAGCAGCCAAGATCTAAAAGGAAACACCATATATTTT.